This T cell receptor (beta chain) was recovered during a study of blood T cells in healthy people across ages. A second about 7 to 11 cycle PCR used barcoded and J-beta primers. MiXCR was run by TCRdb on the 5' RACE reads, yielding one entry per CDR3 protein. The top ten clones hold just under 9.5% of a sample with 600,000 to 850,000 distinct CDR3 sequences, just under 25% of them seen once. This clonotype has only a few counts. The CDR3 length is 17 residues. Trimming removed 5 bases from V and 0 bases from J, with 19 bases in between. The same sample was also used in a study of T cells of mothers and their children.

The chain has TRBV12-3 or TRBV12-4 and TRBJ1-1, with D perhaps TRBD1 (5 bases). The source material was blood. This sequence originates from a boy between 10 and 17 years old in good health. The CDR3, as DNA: TGTGCCAGCAGTGCCGCGGCGGGGGGAACTATGAACACTGAAGCTTTCTTT. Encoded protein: CASSAAAGGTMNTEAFF.